This TCR beta chain was captured in a study of T cell responses to AZD1222 COVID-19 vaccine. Profiling relied on immunoSEQ multiplex PCR, and the TCRdb table lists in-frame clones only, not all of them. The table includes about 130,000 clones, about 85% detected once. The CDR3 runs 13 residues. CDR1 MDHEN and CDR2 SYDVKM come from the germline V gene. Trimming pared 8 bases from V and 3 bases from J, leaving 14 bases between. With respect to this clone: Its antigen is not identified.

General observations from the study: Spike-wide coverage was observed for vaccine-associated CD4 TCRs, with dominant responses at 160-218 and 743-854. Donor demographics were predominantly white British with a female majority; clonal diversity may be underestimated. Increased Spike-specific TCR breadth and depth were observed after two AZD1222 doses. Baseline testing showed seropositivity in only six AZD1222 recipients.

The starting material was peripheral blood, obtained 28 days after the second AZD1222 dose. The rearrangement uses TRBV28 and TRBJ2-7; possible D gene TRBD2, 5 bases. The sequence derives from an adult who received the AZD1222 COVID-19 vaccine. In DNA form, the CDR3 reads TGTGCCAGCGTAGGAGGTAAGAGCTACGAGCAGTACTTC. As protein: CASVGGKSYEQYF.